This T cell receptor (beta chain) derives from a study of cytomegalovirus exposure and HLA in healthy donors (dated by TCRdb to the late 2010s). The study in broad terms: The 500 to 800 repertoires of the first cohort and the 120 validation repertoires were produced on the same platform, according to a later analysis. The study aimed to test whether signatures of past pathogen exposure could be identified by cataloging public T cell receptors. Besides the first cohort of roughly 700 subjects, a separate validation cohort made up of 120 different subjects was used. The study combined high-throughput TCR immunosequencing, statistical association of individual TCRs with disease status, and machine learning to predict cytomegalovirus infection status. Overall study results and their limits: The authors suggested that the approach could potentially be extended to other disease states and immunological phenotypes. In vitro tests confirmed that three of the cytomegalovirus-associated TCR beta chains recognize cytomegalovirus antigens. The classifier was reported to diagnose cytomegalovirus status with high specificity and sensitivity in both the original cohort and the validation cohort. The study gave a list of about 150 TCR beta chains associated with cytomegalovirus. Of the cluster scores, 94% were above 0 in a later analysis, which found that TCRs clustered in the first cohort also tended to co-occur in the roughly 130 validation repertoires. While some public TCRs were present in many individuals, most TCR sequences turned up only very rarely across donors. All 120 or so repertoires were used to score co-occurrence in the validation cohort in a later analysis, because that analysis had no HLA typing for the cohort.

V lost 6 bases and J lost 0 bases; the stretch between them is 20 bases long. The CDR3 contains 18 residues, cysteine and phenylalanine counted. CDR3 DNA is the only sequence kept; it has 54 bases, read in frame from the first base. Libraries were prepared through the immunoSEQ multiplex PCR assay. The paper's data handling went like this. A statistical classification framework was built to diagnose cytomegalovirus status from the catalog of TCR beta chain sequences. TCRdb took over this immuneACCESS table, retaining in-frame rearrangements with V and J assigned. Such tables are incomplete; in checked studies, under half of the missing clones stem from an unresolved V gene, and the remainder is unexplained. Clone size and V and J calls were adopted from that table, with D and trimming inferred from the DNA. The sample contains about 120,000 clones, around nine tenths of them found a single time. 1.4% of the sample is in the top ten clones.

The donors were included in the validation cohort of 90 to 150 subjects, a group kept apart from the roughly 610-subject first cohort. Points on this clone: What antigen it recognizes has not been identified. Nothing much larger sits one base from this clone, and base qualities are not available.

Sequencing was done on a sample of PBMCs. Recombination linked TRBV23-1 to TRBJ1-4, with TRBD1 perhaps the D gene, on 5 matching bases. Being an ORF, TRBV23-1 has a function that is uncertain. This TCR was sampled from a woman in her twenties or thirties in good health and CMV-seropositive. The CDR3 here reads CASRPQLSQGATNEKLFF. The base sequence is TGCGCCAGCAGACCGCAACTAAGTCAGGGTGCAACTAATGAAAAACTGTTTTTT.